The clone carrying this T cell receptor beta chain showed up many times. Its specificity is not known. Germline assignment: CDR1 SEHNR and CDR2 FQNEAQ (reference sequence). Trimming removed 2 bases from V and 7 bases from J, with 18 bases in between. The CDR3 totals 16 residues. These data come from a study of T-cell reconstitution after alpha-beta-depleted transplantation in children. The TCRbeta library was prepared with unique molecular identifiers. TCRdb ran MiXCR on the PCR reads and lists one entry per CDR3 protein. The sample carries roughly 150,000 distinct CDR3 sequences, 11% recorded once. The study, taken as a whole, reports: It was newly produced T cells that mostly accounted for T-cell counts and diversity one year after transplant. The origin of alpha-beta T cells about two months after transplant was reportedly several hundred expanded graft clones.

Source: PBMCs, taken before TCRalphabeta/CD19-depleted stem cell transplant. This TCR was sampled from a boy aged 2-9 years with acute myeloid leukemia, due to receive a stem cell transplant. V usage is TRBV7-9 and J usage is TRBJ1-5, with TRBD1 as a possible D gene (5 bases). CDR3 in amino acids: CASSLITGMGDQPQHF. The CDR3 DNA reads TGTGCCAGCAGCTTAATCACCGGAATGGGGGACCAGCCCCAGCATTTT.